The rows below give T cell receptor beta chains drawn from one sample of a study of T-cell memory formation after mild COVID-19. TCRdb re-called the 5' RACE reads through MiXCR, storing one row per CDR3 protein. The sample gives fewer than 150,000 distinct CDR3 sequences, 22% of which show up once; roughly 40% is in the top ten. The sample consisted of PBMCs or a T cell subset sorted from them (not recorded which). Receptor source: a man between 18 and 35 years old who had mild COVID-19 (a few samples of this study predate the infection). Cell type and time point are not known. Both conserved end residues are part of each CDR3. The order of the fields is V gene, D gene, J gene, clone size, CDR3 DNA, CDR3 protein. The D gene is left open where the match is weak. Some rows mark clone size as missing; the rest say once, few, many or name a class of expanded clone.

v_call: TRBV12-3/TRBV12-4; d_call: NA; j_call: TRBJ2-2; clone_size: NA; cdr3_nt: TGTGCCAGCAGTCTCCTTGGGGGCACCGGGGAGCTGTTTTTT; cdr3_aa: CASSLLGGTGELFF
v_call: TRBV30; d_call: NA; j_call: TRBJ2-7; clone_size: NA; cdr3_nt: TGTGCCTGGAGAGACACGTTCTACGACGAGCAGTACTTC; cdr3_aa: CAWRDTFYDEQYF
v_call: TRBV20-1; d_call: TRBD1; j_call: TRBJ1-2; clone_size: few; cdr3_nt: TGCAGTGCTAGAGGGGGACAGGGGCCTAACTATGGCTACACCTTC; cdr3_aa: CSARGGQGPNYGYTF
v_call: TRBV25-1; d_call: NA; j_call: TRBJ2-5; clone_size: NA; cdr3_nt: TGTGCCAGCAGTGACGGCATGGACGACCAAGAGACCCAGTACTTC; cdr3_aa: CASSDGMDDQETQYF
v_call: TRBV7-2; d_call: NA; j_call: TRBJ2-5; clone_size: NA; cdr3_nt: TGTGCCAGCAGCGCACAACTAGTGGGGGTGGAGACCCAGTACTTC; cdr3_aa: CASSAQLVGVETQYF
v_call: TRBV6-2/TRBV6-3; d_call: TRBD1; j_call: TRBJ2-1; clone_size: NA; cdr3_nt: TGTGCCAGCAGTTACTCGACCCTGCAGGGGGCGTTCGATGAGCAGTTCTTC; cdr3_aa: CASSYSTLQGAFDEQFF
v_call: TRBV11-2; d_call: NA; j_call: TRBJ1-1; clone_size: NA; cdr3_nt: TGTGCCAGCAGCCCGACAGAGAACACTGAAGCTTTCTTT; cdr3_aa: CASSPTENTEAFF
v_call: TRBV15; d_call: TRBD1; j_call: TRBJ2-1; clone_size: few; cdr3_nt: TGTGCCACCAGCACGACAGGGTATCGATCGGATGAGCAGTTCTTC; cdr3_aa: CATSTTGYRSDEQFF
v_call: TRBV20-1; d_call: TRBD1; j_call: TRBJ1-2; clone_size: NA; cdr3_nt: TGCAGTGCTCTAAGCCGACAGGGTGATGGCTACACCTTC; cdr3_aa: CSALSRQGDGYTF
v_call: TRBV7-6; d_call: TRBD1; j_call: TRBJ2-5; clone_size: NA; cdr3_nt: TGTGCCAGCAGCTTAAAGGGACAGGGTGGAGAGACCCAGTACTTC; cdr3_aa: CASSLKGQGGETQYF
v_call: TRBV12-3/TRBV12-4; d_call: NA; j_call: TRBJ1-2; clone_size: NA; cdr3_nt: TGTGCCAGCAGTTTCTCGGCCACTAACTATGGCTACACCTTC; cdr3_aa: CASSFSATNYGYTF
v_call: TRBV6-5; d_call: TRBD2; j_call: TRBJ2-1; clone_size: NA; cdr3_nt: TGTGCCAGCAGTTTAATAGCGGGGGGGCTGGTCAATGAGCAGTTCTTC; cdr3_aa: CASSLIAGGLVNEQFF
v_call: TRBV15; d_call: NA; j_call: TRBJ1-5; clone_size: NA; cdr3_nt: TGTGCCACCAGCAGTGGAAGGGGTATCGGTCAGCCCCAGCATTTT; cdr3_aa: CATSSGRGIGQPQHF
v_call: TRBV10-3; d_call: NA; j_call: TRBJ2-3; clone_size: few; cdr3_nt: TGTGCCATCAGTGAGCGTTCGGATACGCAGTATTTT; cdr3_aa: CAISERSDTQYF
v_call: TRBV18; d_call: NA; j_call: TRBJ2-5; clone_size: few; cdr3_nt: TGTGCCAGCTCACCACGGATTCTCGCCCAAGAGACCCAGTACTTC; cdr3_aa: CASSPRILAQETQYF
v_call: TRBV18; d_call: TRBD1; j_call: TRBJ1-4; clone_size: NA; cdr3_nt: TGTGCCAGCTCACCAGACAGGGGGAATGAAAAACTGTTTTTT; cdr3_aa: CASSPDRGNEKLFF
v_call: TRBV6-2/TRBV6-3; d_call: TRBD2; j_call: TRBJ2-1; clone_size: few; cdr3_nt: TGTGTTTCTAGCGGGGGGTACAATGAGCAGTTCTTC; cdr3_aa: CVSSGGYNEQFF
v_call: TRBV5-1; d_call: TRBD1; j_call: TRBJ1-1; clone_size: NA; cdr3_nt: TGCGCCAGCAGCCAAGACAGGGGAGACACTGAAGCTTTCTTT; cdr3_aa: CASSQDRGDTEAFF
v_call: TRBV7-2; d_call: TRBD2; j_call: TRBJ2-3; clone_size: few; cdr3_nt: TGTGCCAGCAGCTTAGGGCTAGCGGGGGCAGATACGCAGTATTTT; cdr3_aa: CASSLGLAGADTQYF
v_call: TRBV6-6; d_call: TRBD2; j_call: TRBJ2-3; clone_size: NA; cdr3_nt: TGTGCCAGCACCTACGGGAGGGGCTACACAGATACGCAGTATTTT; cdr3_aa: CASTYGRGYTDTQYF
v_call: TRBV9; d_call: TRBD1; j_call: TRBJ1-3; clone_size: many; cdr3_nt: TGTGCCAGCAGCGCATTAGGGGGCTTCTCTGGAAACACCATATATTTT; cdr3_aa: CASSALGGFSGNTIYF
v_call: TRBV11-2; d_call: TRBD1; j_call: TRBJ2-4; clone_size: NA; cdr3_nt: TGTGCCAGCAGTTCCTCACGGACAGGGGGTGACATTCAGTACTTC; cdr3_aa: CASSSSRTGGDIQYF
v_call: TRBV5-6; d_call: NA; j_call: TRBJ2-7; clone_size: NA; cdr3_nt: TGTGCCAGCAGCTTATGGCCCCGGACCTACGAGCAGTACTTC; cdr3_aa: CASSLWPRTYEQYF
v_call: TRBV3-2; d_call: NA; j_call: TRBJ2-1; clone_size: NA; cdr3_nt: TGTGCCAGCAGCCAGAACTCCGGGAGTGGGGAGCAGTTCTTC; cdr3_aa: CASSQNSGSGEQFF
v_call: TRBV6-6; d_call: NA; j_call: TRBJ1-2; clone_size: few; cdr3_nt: TGTGCCAGCAGTTACGGGGAAGCTAACTATGGCTACACCTTC; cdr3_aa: CASSYGEANYGYTF
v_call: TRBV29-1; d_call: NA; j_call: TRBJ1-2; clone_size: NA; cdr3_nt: TGCAGCGTTCCAACAGGTCCTGGCTACACCTTC; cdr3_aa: CSVPTGPGYTF
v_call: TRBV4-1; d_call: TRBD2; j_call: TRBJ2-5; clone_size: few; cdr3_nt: TGCGCCAGCAGCCAATACTCCTTGAGGGAGGGAGAGACCCAGTACTTC; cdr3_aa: CASSQYSLREGETQYF
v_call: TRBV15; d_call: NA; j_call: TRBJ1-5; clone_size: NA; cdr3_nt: TGTGCCACACAGGACGAGGGCAATCAGCCCCAGCATTTT; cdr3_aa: CATQDEGNQPQHF
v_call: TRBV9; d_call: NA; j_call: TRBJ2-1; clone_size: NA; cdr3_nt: TGTGCCAGCAGCGTTGACGGGGTAGGGAACAATGAGCAGTTCTTC; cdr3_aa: CASSVDGVGNNEQFF
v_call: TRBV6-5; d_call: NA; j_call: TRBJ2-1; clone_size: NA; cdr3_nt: TGTGCCAGCGGGGCAGGACAATCTAATGAGCAGTTCTTC; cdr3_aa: CASGAGQSNEQFF
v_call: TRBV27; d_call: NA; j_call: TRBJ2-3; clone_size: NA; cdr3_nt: TGTGCCAGCAGTTTTATCCGTACGGGTACGCAGTATTTT; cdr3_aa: CASSFIRTGTQYF
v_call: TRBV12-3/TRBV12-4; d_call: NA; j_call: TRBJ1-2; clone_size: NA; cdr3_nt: TGTGCCAGCAGTTTACCTAGGGAGCGGGCAAACTATGGCTACACCTTC; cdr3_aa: CASSLPRERANYGYTF
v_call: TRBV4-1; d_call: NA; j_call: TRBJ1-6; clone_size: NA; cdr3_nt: TGCGCCAGCAGCCAAGCACATGGACGGGATTCACCCCTCCACTTT; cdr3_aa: CASSQAHGRDSPLHF
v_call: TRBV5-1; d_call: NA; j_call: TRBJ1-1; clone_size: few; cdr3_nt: TGCGCCAGCAGCTTGTACAGAGCAAACACTGAAGCTTTCTTT; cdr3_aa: CASSLYRANTEAFF
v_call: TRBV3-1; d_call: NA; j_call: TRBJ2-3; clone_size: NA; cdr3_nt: TGTGCCAGCAGATCCCCCGGGGCAGATACGCAGTATTTT; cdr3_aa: CASRSPGADTQYF
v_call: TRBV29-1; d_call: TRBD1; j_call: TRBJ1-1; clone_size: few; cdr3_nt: TGCAGCGTGACCGGGACAGAGAACACTGAAGCTTTCTTT; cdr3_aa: CSVTGTENTEAFF
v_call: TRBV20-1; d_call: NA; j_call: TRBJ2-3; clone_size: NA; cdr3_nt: TGCAGTGCTGTCGCTCTCACAGATACGCAGTATTTT; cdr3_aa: CSAVALTDTQYF
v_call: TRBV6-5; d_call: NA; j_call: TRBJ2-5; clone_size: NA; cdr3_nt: TGTGCCAGCAGATTGACCAGCTGGGGGACCCAGTACTTC; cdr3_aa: CASRLTSWGTQYF
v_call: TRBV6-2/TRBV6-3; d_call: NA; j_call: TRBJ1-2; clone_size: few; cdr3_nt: TGTGCCAGCAGTCGGGGAGCTAACTATGGCTACACCTTC; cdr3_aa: CASSRGANYGYTF
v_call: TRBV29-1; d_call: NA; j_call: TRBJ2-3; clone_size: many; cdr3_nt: TGCAGCGTTGAACCCGATCCGGGAGATACGCAGTATTTT; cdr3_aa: CSVEPDPGDTQYF
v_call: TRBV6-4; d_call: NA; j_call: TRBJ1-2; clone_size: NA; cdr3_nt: TGTGCCAGCAGTGATGGGGGCGGCTATGGCTACACCTTC; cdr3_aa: CASSDGGGYGYTF
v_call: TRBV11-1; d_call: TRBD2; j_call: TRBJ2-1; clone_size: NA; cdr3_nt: TGTGCCAGCAGCTTAGCGCACCCAGCGGGGGTGCAGCGACTTGAGCAGTTCTTC; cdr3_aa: CASSLAHPAGVQRLEQFF
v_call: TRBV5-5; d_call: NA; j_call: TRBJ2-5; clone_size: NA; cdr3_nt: TGTGCCAGCAGCTTGGCGGGCGGCCTGTTGGAGACCCAGTACTTC; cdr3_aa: CASSLAGGLLETQYF
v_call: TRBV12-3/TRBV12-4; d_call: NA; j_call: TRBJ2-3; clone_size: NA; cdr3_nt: TGTGCCAGCAGTTTAGTAATAGGGTTTACAGATACGCAGTATTTT; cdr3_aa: CASSLVIGFTDTQYF
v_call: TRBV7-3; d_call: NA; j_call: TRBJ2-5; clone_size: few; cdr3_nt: TGTGCCAGCAGCGCCACAGGAGGGGCGGGGGAGACCCAGTACTTC; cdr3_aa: CASSATGGAGETQYF
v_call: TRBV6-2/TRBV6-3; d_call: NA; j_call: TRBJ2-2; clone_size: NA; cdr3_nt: TGTGCCAGCAGCCCCACGCGACTAGTCGCCGGGGAGCTGTTTTTT; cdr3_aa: CASSPTRLVAGELFF
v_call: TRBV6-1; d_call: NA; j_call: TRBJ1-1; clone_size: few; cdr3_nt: TGTGCCAGCAGTGACGATATATGGAGCACTGAAGCTTTCTTT; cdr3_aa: CASSDDIWSTEAFF
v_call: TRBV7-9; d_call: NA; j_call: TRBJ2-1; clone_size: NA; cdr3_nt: TGTGCCAGCAGCCGTGGGACCAATGAGCAGTTCTTC; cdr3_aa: CASSRGTNEQFF
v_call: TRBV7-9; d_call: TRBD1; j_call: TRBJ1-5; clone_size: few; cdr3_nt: TGTGCCAGCAGCGGGGGACAGACTAGCAATCAGCCCCAGCATTTT; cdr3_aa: CASSGGQTSNQPQHF
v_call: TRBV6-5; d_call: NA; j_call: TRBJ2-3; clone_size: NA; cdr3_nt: TGTGCCAGCAGTTGGGGGGATACTAGCACAGATACGCAGTATTTT; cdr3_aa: CASSWGDTSTDTQYF
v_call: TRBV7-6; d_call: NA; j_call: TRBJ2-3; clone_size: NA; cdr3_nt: TGTGCCAGCAGCCCTACCCGGGGATACACAGATACGCAGTATTTT; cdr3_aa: CASSPTRGYTDTQYF
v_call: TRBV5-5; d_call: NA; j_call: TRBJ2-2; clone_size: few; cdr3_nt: TGTGCCAGCAGGGGACAGAACACCGGGGAGCTGTTTTTT; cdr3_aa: CASRGQNTGELFF
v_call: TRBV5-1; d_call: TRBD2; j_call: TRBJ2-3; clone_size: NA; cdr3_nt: TGCGCCAGCAGCTCAGGACTAGCGGGGTTAGGAGGAGATACGCAGTATTTT; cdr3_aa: CASSSGLAGLGGDTQYF
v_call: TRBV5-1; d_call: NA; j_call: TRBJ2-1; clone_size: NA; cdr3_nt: TGCGCCAGCAGCTTGACTACAGGGAAAGTGTCCTACAATGAGCAGTTCTTC; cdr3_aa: CASSLTTGKVSYNEQFF
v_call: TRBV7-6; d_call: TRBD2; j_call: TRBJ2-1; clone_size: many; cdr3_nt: TGTGCCAGCAGCTTAGCCGGGACTAGCGGTTACAATGAGCAGTTCTTC; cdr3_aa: CASSLAGTSGYNEQFF
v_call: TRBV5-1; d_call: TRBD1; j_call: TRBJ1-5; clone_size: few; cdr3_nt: TGCGCCAGCAGCTTTACCAGGGGGCAGCCCCAGCATTTT; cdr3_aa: CASSFTRGQPQHF
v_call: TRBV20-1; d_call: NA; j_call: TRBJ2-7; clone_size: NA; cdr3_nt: TGCAGTGCTAGTTATGGGGGGGCCCATCGCGAGCAGTACTTC; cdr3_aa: CSASYGGAHREQYF